This record concerns one TCR beta chain sequence. What it binds is not known. One junction end disagrees with the germline gene, perhaps due to a read error. The data stem from a study of CD8+CD57+ T cells in acquired aplastic anemia. Overall study findings and caveats: Twenty-nine shared CD8+ CDR3s appeared highly expressed within patients' immunodominant clones.

Genomic DNA served as template for TCR beta VDJ and CDR3 profiling. MiXCR was run by TCRdb on the reads, yielding one entry per CDR3 protein. The sample has approximately 250,000 distinct CDR3 sequences, 82% seen once; the top ten hold approximately 40%. The CDR3 totals 13 residues. Germline V gene data show CDR1 as SSHAT and CDR2 as FNYEAQ (reference sequence). In patients chosen for sequencing, flow cytometry had shown CD8+CD57+ cell expansion. This chain joins TRBV7-7 and TRBJ2-3; 7 positions agree with TRBD2. This sequence was found in a human donor with aplastic anemia. Material: sorted CD4+, CD8+, or CD8+CD57+ T cells (not recorded which) from PBMCs. The DNA for the CDR3 is TGTTCCAGCGGGGACGGGGCCAGAGCACCGCAGTATTTT. Its protein is CSSGDGARAPQYF.